This TCR beta chain was captured in a study of control samples from healthy donors and cancer patients. Germline lookup yields CDR1 PRHDT and CDR2 FYEKMQ (reference sequence). V was clipped by 2 bases and J by 1 base, with 11 bases between them. The CDR3 covers 15 residues. Profiled with immunoSEQ multiplex PCR; TCRdb holds only in-frame clones, not every one. This sample has tens of thousands of clones, with approximately 80% found just once. The clonotype was recovered from a woman between 50 and 59 years old with lung cancer. V usage is TRBV13 and J usage is TRBJ1-1, with a weak D call TRBD1 (5 bases). The sample consisted of PBMCs. The CDR3 reads CASSLRGHANTEAFF. CDR3 sequence (DNA): TGTGCCAGCAGCTTAAGAGGACACGCGAACACTGAAGCTTTCTTT.